A single sample gave rise to the 6 T cell receptor beta chains below, sequenced in a study of blood T cell repertoires in COVID-19. Data came from immunoSEQ multiplex PCR; TCRdb stores just in-frame clones and leaves some out. Found here are approximately 200,000 clones, approximately 78% of them singletons; the top ten hold roughly 12%. The material sequenced was peripheral blood. The receptors originated from an elderly woman with COVID-19, enrolled during active disease.

The V call is TRBV6-5, the J call TRBJ1-6; unclear D gene. The CDR3 is 11 residues long. Per the germline V gene, CDR1 is MNHEY and CDR2 is SVGAGI. V dropped 6 bases and J dropped 6 bases, with 3 bases sitting between them. As DNA, the CDR3 is TGTGCCAGCAGCTCTAATTCACCCCTCCACTTT. Translated: CASSSNSPLHF.

This chain links TRBV9 with TRBJ2-2; 11 nucleotides match TRBD2. Germline V gene data show CDR1 as SGDLS and CDR2 as YYNGEE. The CDR3 has 11 amino acids. The CDR3, as DNA: TGTCCGACTAGCGGGGCTGGGGAGCTGTTTTTT. Translated: CPTSGAGELFF.

This rearrangement joins TRBV19 to TRBJ2-7; 7 bases fit TRBD1. The CDR3 sequence is 13 residues long. CDR1 is LNHDA, CDR2 SQIVND, per germline (reference sequence). Trimming cost V 10 bases and J 3 bases; bases outside gene matches: 9. The CDR3 nucleotides are TGTGCCATCCCGGACAGGAGACTCTACGAGCAGTACTTC. It translates to CAIPDRRLYEQYF.

The chain is built from TRBV28 and TRBJ2-3; D not resolved. Trimming removed 5 bases at V and 2 bases at J, with 17 bases between. The germline CDR1 and CDR2 sequences are MDHEN and SYDVKM. The CDR3 runs to 16 residues. For the CDR3, the DNA is TGTGCCAGCAGTCCTCCAGGTGGCAGCCTCACAGATACGCAGTATTTT. Translating gives CASSPPGGSLTDTQYF.

The chain employs TRBV9 and TRBJ2-2; possibly TRBD1 for D (5 bases). Germline V gene data show CDR1 as SGDLS and CDR2 as YYNGEE. This CDR3 has 14 amino acids. Trimming removed 0 bases from V and 6 bases from J, with 9 bases in between. CDR3 nucleotides: TGTGCCAGCAGCGTAGTGGCAGGGCCCGGGGAGCTGTTTTTT. Its protein is CASSVVAGPGELFF.

This chain uses TRBV5-4 with TRBJ2-3, with TRBD1 matching over 8 bases. Germline assignment: CDR1 SGHNT and CDR2 YYREEE (reference sequence). CDR3 length: 15 amino acids. Trimming removed 2 bases from V and 4 bases from J; junction bases left unmatched: 6. CDR3 residues: CASSLRQGASDTQYF. In DNA form, the CDR3 reads TGTGCCAGCAGCTTACGCCAGGGGGCATCAGATACGCAGTATTTT.